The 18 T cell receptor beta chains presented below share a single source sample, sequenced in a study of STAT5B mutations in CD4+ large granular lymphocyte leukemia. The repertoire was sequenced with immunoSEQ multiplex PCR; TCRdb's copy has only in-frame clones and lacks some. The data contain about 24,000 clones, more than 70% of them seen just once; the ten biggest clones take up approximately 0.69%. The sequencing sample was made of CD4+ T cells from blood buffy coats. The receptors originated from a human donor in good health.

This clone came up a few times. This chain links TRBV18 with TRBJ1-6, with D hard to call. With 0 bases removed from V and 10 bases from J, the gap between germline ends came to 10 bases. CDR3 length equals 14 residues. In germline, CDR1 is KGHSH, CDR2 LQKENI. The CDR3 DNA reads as TGTGCCAGCTCACCACCCCTAGCGGACTCACCCCTCCACTTT. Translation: CASSPPLADSPLHF. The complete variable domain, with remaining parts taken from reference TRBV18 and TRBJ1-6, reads NAGVMQNPRHLVRRRGQEARLRCSPMKGHSHVYWYRQLPEEGLKFMVYLQKENIIDESGMPKERFSAEFPKEGPSILRIQQVVRGDSAAYFCASSPPLADSPLHFGNGTRLTVT.

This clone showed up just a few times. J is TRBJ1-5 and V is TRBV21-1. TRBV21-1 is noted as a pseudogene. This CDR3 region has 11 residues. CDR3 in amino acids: CASSTWGPQHF. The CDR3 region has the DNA TGTGCCAGCAGCACGTGGGGGCCCCAGCATTTT.

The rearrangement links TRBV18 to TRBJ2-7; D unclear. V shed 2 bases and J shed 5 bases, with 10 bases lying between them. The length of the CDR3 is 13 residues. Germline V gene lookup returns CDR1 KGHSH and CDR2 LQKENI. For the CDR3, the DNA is TGTGCCAGCTCACCAGGGCCTTCCAACGAGCAGTACTTC. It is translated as CASSPGPSNEQYF.

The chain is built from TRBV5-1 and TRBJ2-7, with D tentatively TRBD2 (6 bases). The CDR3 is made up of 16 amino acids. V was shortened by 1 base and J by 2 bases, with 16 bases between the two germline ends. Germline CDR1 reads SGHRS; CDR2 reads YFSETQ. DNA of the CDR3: TGCGCCAGCAGCTTGCGGTCATCACGGGGGACCTACGAGCAGTACTTC. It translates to CASSLRSSRGTYEQYF.

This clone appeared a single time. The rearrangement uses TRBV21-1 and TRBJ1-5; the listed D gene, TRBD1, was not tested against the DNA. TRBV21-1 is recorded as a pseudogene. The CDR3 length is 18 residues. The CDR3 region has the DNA TGTGCCAGCAGCAACGGGGCAGGGGGCCTGTATAGCAATCAGCCCCAGCATTTT. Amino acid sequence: CASSNGAGGLYSNQPQHF.

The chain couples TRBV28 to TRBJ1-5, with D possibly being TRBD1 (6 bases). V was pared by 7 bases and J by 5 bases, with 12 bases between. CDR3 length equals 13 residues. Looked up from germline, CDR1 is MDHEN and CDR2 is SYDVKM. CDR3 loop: CASKTGYDQPQHF. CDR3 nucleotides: TGTGCCAGCAAAACAGGGTATGATCAGCCCCAGCATTTT.

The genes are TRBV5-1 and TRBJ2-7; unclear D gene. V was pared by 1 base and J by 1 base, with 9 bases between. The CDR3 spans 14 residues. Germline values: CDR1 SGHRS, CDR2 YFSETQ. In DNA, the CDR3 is TGCGCCAGCAGCTTGTCCGCCGTATCCTACGAGCAGTACTTC. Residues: CASSLSAVSYEQYF.

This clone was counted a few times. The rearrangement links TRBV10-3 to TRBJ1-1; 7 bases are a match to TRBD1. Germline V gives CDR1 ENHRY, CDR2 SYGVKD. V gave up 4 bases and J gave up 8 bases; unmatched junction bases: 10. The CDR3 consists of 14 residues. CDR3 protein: CAISGGGQRTEAFF. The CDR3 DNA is TGTGCCATCAGTGGAGGGGGACAGCGGACCGAAGCTTTCTTT.

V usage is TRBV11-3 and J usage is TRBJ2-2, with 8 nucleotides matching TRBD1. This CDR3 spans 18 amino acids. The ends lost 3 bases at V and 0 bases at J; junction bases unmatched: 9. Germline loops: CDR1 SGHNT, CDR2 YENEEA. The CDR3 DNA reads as TGTGCCAGCAGCTTCATGGACAGGGTGGACCCGAACACCGGGGAGCTGTTTTTT. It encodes CASSFMDRVDPNTGELFF.

The CDR3 DNA reads as TGTGCCAGCAGCTTGAGGGGCATCGGGGAGCTGTTTTTT. Protein product: CASSLRGIGELFF. J is TRBJ2-2 and V is TRBV13, with D perhaps given as TRBD1 or TRBD2 (5 bases each). The ends were cut back, 3 bases at V and 7 bases at J, with 9 bases in the middle. Per germline, CDR1 PRHDT and CDR2 FYEKMQ (reference sequence). There are 13 residues in the CDR3.

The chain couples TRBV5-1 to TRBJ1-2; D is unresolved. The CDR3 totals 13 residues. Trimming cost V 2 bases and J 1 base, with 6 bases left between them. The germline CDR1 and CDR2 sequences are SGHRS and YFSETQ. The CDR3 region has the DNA TGCGCCAGCAGCTTCGACGGTAACTATGGCTACACCTTC. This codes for CASSFDGNYGYTF. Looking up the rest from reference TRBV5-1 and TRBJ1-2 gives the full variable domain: KAGVTQTPRYLIKTRGQQVTLSCSPISGHRSVSWYQQTPGQGLQFLFEYFSETQRNKGNFPGRFSGRQFSNSRSEMNVSTLELGDSALYLCASSFDGNYGYTFGSGTRLTVV.

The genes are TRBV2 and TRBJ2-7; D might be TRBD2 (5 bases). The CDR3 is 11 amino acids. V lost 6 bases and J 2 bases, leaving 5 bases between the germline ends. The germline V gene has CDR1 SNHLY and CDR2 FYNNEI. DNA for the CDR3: TGTGCCAGCAGGGAGGCCTACGAGCAGTACTTC. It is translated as CASREAYEQYF.

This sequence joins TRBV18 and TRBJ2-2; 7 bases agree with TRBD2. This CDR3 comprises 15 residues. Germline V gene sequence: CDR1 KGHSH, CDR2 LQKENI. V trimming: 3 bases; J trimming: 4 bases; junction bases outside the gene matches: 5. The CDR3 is CASSPPSGRTGELFF. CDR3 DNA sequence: TGTGCCAGCTCACCCCCTAGCGGCCGCACCGGGGAGCTGTTTTTT.

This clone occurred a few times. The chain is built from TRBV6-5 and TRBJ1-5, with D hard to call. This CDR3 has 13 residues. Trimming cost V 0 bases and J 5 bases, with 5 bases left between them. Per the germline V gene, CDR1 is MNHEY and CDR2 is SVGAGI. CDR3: CASSYSPDQPQHF. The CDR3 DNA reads TGTGCCAGCAGTTACTCGCCGGATCAGCCCCAGCATTTT.

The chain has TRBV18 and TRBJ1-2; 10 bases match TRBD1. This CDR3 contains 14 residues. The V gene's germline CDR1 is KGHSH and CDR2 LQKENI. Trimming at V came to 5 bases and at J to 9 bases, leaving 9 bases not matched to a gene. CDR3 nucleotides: TGTGCCAGCTCAACCGGGACAGGGGCCTTGAGCTACACCTTC. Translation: CASSTGTGALSYTF.

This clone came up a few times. CDR3: CASSPRTGRNTEAFF. CDR3 DNA sequence: TGTGCCAGTAGTCCGCGGACAGGGAGGAACACTGAAGCTTTCTTT. The chain combines TRBV19 with TRBJ1-1; 8 bases match TRBD1. This CDR3 is built from 15 residues. Trimming took 5 bases from V and 1 from J; bases not matched to a gene: 6. Germline V gene data show CDR1 as LNHDA and CDR2 as SQIVND (reference sequence).

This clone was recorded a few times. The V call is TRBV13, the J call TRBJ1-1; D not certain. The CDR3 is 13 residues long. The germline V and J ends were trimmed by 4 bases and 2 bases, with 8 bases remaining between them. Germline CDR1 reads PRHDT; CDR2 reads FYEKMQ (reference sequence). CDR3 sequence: CASSSPYNTEAFF. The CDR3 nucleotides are TGTGCCAGCAGCTCCCCATACAACACTGAAGCTTTCTTT.

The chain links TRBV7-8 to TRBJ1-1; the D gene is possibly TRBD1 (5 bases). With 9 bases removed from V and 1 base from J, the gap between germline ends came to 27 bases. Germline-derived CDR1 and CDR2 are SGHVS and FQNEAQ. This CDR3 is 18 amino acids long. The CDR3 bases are TGTGCCAGTCGAAGTACGCGCCAGGGTACCCGGAGGAACACTGAAGCTTTCTTT. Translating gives CASRSTRQGTRRNTEAFF. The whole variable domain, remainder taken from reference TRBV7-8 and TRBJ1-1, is GAGVSQSPRYKVAKRGQDVALRCDPISGHVSLFWYQQALGQGPEFLTYFQNEAQLDKSGLPSDRFFAERPEGSVSTLKIQRTQQEDSAVYLCASRSTRQGTRRNTEAFFGQGTRLTVV.